Below, 18 T cell receptor beta chains from the same sample are listed, as sequenced in a study of blood T cell repertoires in COVID-19. The repertoire was sequenced with immunoSEQ multiplex PCR; TCRdb's copy has only in-frame clones and lacks some. The sample holds around 67,000 clones, 85% to 90% seen once. Sequencing was carried out using peripheral blood. The receptors stem from a man over 45 with active COVID-19.

This CDR3 is CASSQDPGSAGELFF. The CDR3 region has the DNA TGCGCCAGCAGCCAAGATCCTGGCAGTGCCGGGGAGCTGTTTTTT. This chain connects TRBV4-1 to TRBJ2-2; D is uncertain. V was cut by 0 bases and J by 6 bases, with 11 bases left in between. The CDR3 sequence is 15 residues long. Germline V gene lookup returns CDR1 MGHRA and CDR2 YSYEKL.

The sample holds one count of this clone. CDR3 protein: CASRTGSYNEQFF. CDR3 in DNA: TGTGCCAGCAGGACGGGCTCCTACAATGAGCAGTTCTTC. The chain recombines TRBV6-5 with TRBJ2-1, with D unresolved. This CDR3 has 13 residues. From germline, CDR1 is MNHEY and CDR2 SVGAGI. V lost 6 bases, J lost 0 bases, and 6 bases lay in between.

CDR3 coding DNA: TGTGCCAGCAGCAAAGGGACTAGCGGGAATCCTCCCCTAAGCTCCTACAATGAGCAGTTCTTC. Translating it yields CASSKGTSGNPPLSSYNEQFF. The genes are TRBV7-6 and TRBJ2-1, with TRBD2 matching 13 bases. Germline V gene sequence: CDR1 SGHVS, CDR2 FNYEAQ. Germline trimming cut 5 bases from V and 0 bases from J; bases unmatched to any gene: 16. The CDR3 contains 21 residues.

The DNA for the CDR3 is TGCGCCAGCAGCCGACAGCTCACAGATACGCAGTATTTT. Amino acids: CASSRQLTDTQYF. V usage is TRBV4-3 and J usage is TRBJ2-3; maybe TRBD1 (5 bases). The CDR3 is 13 residues long. Deletions cut 4 bases from V and 2 bases from J, with 7 bases between. The germline V gene has CDR1 LGHNA and CDR2 YSLEER.

The chain uses TRBV28 and TRBJ1-5; D unresolved. Germline-derived CDR1 and CDR2 are MDHEN and SYDVKM. CDR3 size: 15 residues. V dropped 6 bases and J dropped 0 bases, with 12 bases sitting between them. Written as DNA, the CDR3 is TGTGCCAGCAGATCCCAGGAGGGTAGCAATCAGCCCCAGCATTTT. As protein: CASRSQEGSNQPQHF.

CDR3: CASSRRIRETQYF. DNA for the CDR3: TGTGCCAGCAGCCGGCGGATCCGGGAGACCCAGTACTTC. The chain has TRBV3-1 (or the pseudogene TRBV3-2) and TRBJ2-5; no reliable D call. The CDR3 extends over 13 amino acids. Germline V lookup: CDR1 LGHDT, CDR2 YNNKEL (reference sequence). V lost 4 bases to trimming and J lost 5 bases, with 11 bases between them.

The chain combines TRBV6-2 or TRBV6-3 with TRBJ1-1, with D hard to call. V gave up 5 bases and J gave up 7 bases, with 17 bases separating them. CDR1 is MNHEY and CDR2 is SVGEGT in the germline V gene. This CDR3 has 14 amino acids. The CDR3 DNA follows: TGTGCCAGCAGTCATACGACGGGAAGGAATGAAGCTTTCTTT. Translating gives CASSHTTGRNEAFF.

The chain recombines TRBV7-9 with TRBJ2-1; D is perhaps TRBD2 (6 bases). Germline V CDR1 and CDR2: SEHNR, FQNEAQ (reference sequence). V was clipped by 4 bases and J by 8 bases, with 18 bases between them. There are 15 residues in the CDR3. The CDR3 region is CASSSFTAGSDEQFF. In nucleotides, the CDR3 is TGTGCCAGCAGCTCGTTCACCGCGGGGTCCGATGAGCAGTTCTTC.

This sequence joins TRBV28 and TRBJ2-3; 12 bases agree with TRBD2. Germline CDR1 is MDHEN and CDR2 is SYDVKM. This CDR3 comprises 18 residues. Germline trimming cut 6 bases from V and 0 bases from J; bases unmatched to any gene: 10. CDR3 in amino acids: CASSRHPGTSGSTDTQYF. CDR3 bases: TGTGCCAGCAGCCGACACCCCGGGACTAGCGGGAGCACAGATACGCAGTATTTT.

The chain recombines TRBV5-1 with TRBJ1-3, with TRBD1 matching 9 bases. The CDR3 sequence is 18 residues long. CDR1 is SGHRS, CDR2 YFSETQ, per germline. J gave up 0 bases and V 4 bases, and 11 bases lay outside the gene matches. The CDR3 reads CASSISGTGLSSGNTIYF. The CDR3, as DNA: TGCGCCAGCAGCATATCCGGGACAGGGCTCTCCTCTGGAAACACCATATATTTT.

V and J are TRBV27 and TRBJ2-3; 7 bases are shared with TRBD2. V trimming: 3 bases; J trimming: 8 bases; junction bases outside the gene matches: 11. This CDR3 comprises 15 residues. CDR1 is MNHEY, CDR2 SMNVEV, per germline (reference sequence). As DNA, the CDR3 is TGTGCCAGCAGTTTGTTTGCGGGAGATCCCGGTACGCAGTATTTT. Protein sequence: CASSLFAGDPGTQYF.

The J gene is TRBJ1-2, the V gene TRBV7-9; a possible D gene is TRBD1 (6 bases). Trimming cost V 6 bases and J 6 bases, with 26 bases left between them. This CDR3 region has 17 residues. Germline CDR1 is SEHNR and CDR2 is FQNEAQ (reference sequence). Written as DNA, the CDR3 is TGTGCCAGCAGGACGGCGGGGGGCCGTCGAGAGCTCGATGGCTACACCTTC. Translating it yields CASRTAGGRRELDGYTF.

CDR3: CASSFTGGPMNTEAFF. In nucleotides, the CDR3 is TGTGCCAGCAGCTTTACGGGGGGCCCCATGAACACTGAAGCTTTCTTT. V is TRBV7-9 and J is TRBJ1-1; maybe TRBD1 (6 bases). Germline lookup yields CDR1 SEHNR and CDR2 FQNEAQ (reference sequence). CDR3 length equals 16 residues. V gave up 3 bases and J gave up 0 bases, with 14 bases separating them.

The chain joins TRBV19 to TRBJ2-3; TRBD1 aligns across 7 bases. CDR3 size: 15 residues. CDR1 and CDR2 from the germline V gene are LNHDA and SQIVND (reference sequence). V was clipped by 5 bases and J by 0 bases; unmatched bases: 5. The chain's CDR3 is CASSGTAFSTDTQYF. CDR3 coding DNA: TGTGCCAGTAGTGGGACAGCCTTTAGCACAGATACGCAGTATTTT.

V and J are TRBV5-6 and TRBJ2-6; maybe TRBD1 (6 bases). The germline CDR1 and CDR2 sequences are SGHDT and YYEEEE. Trimming removed 2 bases at V and 2 bases at J, with 11 bases between. This CDR3 is built from 16 residues. In nucleotides, the CDR3 is TGTGCCAGCAGCTTATTTGGGACAACTGGGGCCAACGTCCTGACTTTC. Amino acid sequence: CASSLFGTTGANVLTF.

V usage is TRBV2 and J usage is TRBJ2-1; 8 bases line up with TRBD1. V was clipped by 6 bases and J by 0 bases; unmatched bases: 4. The CDR3 spans 15 residues. CDR1 and CDR2 from the germline V gene are SNHLY and FYNNEI. The CDR3 DNA reads TGTGCCAGCAGCCCGCAGGGGGCCTCCTACAATGAGCAGTTCTTC. Its protein is CASSPQGASYNEQFF.

This chain joins TRBV4-1 and TRBJ1-2; TRBD1 matches 11 bases. Trimming took 4 bases from V and 1 from J; bases not matched to a gene: 14. The CDR3 sequence is 19 residues long. Germline-derived CDR1 and CDR2 are MGHRA and YSYEKL. The CDR3 sequence: CASSPRGQGARGYNYGYTF. CDR3 coding DNA: TGCGCCAGCAGCCCTCGAGGACAGGGGGCGCGAGGATATAACTATGGCTACACCTTC.

This rearrangement joins TRBV7-9 to TRBJ2-3, with D possibly being TRBD2 (6 bases). In germline, CDR1 is SEHNR, CDR2 FQNEAQ (reference sequence). The V end lost 3 bases, the J end lost 2 bases, and 12 bases lay between the germline ends. This CDR3 has 15 residues. This chain's CDR3 is CASSFGGGVTDTQYF. CDR3 nucleotides: TGTGCCAGCAGCTTCGGAGGCGGGGTCACAGATACGCAGTATTTT. Together with reference TRBV7-9 and TRBJ2-3, the CDR3 gives the full variable domain: DTGVSQNPRHKITKRGQNVTFRCDPISEHNRLYWYRQTLGQGPEFLTYFQNEAQLEKSRLLSDRFSAERPKGSFSTLEIQRTEQGDSAMYLCASSFGGGVTDTQYFGPGTRLTVL.